Below, 20 T cell receptor beta chains from the same sample are listed, as sequenced in a study of sequential checkpoint blockade in melanoma (dated by TCRdb to the late 2010s). What this sample's treatment or condition label stands for: randomized to nivolumab then ipilimumab (arm A) or the reverse (arm B). The receptor library was made with the immunoSEQ multiplex PCR assay. This immuneACCESS table, as held by TCRdb, lists in-frame sequences with V and J called but not all clones. Of the missing ones, under half trace to an unresolved V gene in checked studies; the others have no known cause. This sample lists 3,000 to 4,000 clones; approximately 24% were detected once. The ten biggest clones cover 16% of the sample. The sequencing here drew on tumor tissue (inferred from file names), taken from a patient given nivolumab and ipilimumab in sequence. All receptors come from a human donor with melanoma.

This clone has a handful of counts. V gene TRBV2 combines with J gene TRBJ1-1, with D maybe TRBD1 (5 bases). V was pared by 2 bases and J by 8 bases, with 12 bases between. Germline V gene data show CDR1 as SNHLY and CDR2 as FYNNEI. This CDR3 has 13 amino acids. The CDR3 here is CASSESEGREAFF. CDR3 nucleotide sequence: TGTGCCAGCAGTGAATCGGAGGGACGGGAAGCTTTCTTT.

This clone rates as medium-sized. This chain connects TRBV28 to TRBJ2-7; D remains ambiguous. CDR1 and CDR2 from the germline V gene are MDHEN and SYDVKM. With 6 bases removed from V and 5 bases from J, the gap between germline ends came to 20 bases. This CDR3 region has 15 residues. The CDR3 loop is CASRKKVLVIDEQYF. CDR3 coding DNA: TGTGCCAGCAGGAAGAAGGTGCTAGTCATTGACGAGCAGTACTTC.

This clone was detected ten times or more. This sequence joins TRBV11-3 and TRBJ2-7; no definite D call. V was pared by 3 bases and J by 3 bases, with 12 bases between. Germline V gene sequence: CDR1 SGHNT, CDR2 YENEEA. CDR3 length: 14 residues. CDR3 bases: TGTGCCAGCAGCTTGGATATCAGCTTCTACGAGCAGTACTTC. Translating it yields CASSLDISFYEQYF.

This clone occurred a few times. The chain couples TRBV4-1 to TRBJ2-1; the D is unclear. The CDR3 covers 14 residues. Trimming left V 1 base short and J 6 bases short, with 10 bases between. The germline gives CDR1 MGHRA, CDR2 YSYEKL. DNA for the CDR3: TGCGCCAGCAGCCAAGTGGCCTCTATCAATGAGCAGTTCTTC. Protein: CASSQVASINEQFF.

This chain links TRBV19 with TRBJ1-2, with D perhaps TRBD1 (5 bases). This CDR3 has 14 amino acids. The V and J ends lost 2 bases and 5 bases respectively, with 12 bases between them. Germline CDR1 is LNHDA and CDR2 is SQIVND (reference sequence). CDR3 sequence reads: CASSIRGAQYGYTF. Written as DNA, the CDR3 is TGTGCCAGTAGTATACGAGGGGCCCAGTATGGCTACACCTTC.

By share, this clone counts as medium-sized. The chain is built from TRBV19 and TRBJ2-7; 9 bases line up with TRBD2. With 6 bases clipped from V and 0 bases from J, the junction kept 6 bases outside the gene matches. Germline V gene sequence: CDR1 LNHDA, CDR2 SQIVND (reference sequence). This CDR3 has 15 residues. For the CDR3, the DNA is TGTGCCAGTAGCCCTAGCGGGACCAGCTCCTACGAGCAGTACTTC. Its protein product is CASSPSGTSSYEQYF.

This clone has at least ten counts. The chain joins TRBV11-3 to TRBJ2-1; D might be TRBD1 (5 bases). Trimming shortened V by 5 bases and J by 7 bases, and 18 bases separated the two germline ends. This CDR3 spans 15 amino acids. Germline V gene data show CDR1 as SGHNT and CDR2 as YENEEA. The CDR3 bases are TGTGCCAGCAGCCCCAATCGGCAGGGTAAGAATGAGCAGTTCTTC. Its protein product is CASSPNRQGKNEQFF.

The V gene is TRBV6-8, the J gene TRBJ1-2; D uncertain. CDR3 length equals 15 residues. V lost 2 bases and J lost 0, with 10 bases in between. The V gene's germline CDR1 is MNHGY and CDR2 SAAAGT. In DNA form, the CDR3 reads TGTGCCAGCAGTTACCCGGAAATGCCTAACTATGGCTACACCTTC. It translates to CASSYPEMPNYGYTF.

This clone appeared a few times. V is TRBV30 and J is TRBJ1-6, with 9 bases lining up with TRBD1. CDR1 and CDR2 (germline): GTSNPN, SVGIG (reference sequence). This CDR3 is built from 15 residues. After removal of 2 bases from V and 11 bases from J, the junction contained 10 bases not matched to a gene. The CDR3 sequence is CAWSTGQGSRAPLHF. In DNA form, the CDR3 reads TGTGCCTGGAGTACAGGACAGGGGAGTAGGGCACCCCTCCACTTT. The whole variable domain, filled in from reference TRBV30 and TRBJ1-6, reads SQTIHQWPATLVQPVGSPLSLECTVEGTSNPNLYWYRQAAGRGLQLLFYSVGIGQISSEVPQNLSASRPQDRQFILSSKKLLLSDSGFYLCAWSTGQGSRAPLHFGNGTRLTVT.

This clone was recorded a few times. A junction boundary mismatches the germline segment, possibly from a read error. The chain employs TRBV11-3 and TRBJ2-1, with 9 bases lining up with TRBD1. The CDR3 runs to 14 residues. Germline CDR1 and CDR2: SGHNT and YENEEA. The CDR3: CASSTGQGRNEQFF. In DNA form, the CDR3 reads TGTGCTAGCAGCACGGGACAGGGCAGAAATGAGCAGTTCTTC.

This chain connects TRBV14 to TRBJ2-1, with 13 bases identical to TRBD2. Trimming took 2 bases from V and 4 from J; bases not matched to a gene: 8. The CDR3 extends over 18 amino acids. CDR1 and CDR2 (germline): SGHDN, FVKESK. The CDR3: CASSQLTSGGYSYNEQFF. CDR3 coding DNA: TGTGCCAGCAGCCAACTGACTAGCGGGGGGTATTCATACAATGAGCAGTTCTTC.

The chain carries TRBV6-8 and TRBJ2-7; 7 positions agree with TRBD1. The junction had 12 bases not matched to a gene; V was cut back by 6 bases and J by 1 base. The CDR3 loop spans 16 amino acids. From germline, CDR1 is MNHGY and CDR2 SAAAGT. CDR3 loop: CASSDRQGARSYEQYF. CDR3 nucleotide sequence: TGTGCCAGCAGCGACCGACAGGGAGCGAGATCCTACGAGCAGTACTTC.

The chain couples TRBV29-1 to TRBJ2-4, with D perhaps TRBD1 (6 bases). The CDR3 runs 13 residues. The germline V gene encodes CDR1 SQVTM and CDR2 ANQGSEA. V was shortened by 4 bases and J by 5 bases, with 12 bases between the two germline ends. The CDR3 protein is CSVAKRTENIQYF. The CDR3 nucleotides read TGCAGCGTTGCGAAACGGACAGAAAACATTCAGTACTTC.

This clone has a handful of counts. The chain couples TRBV6-8 to TRBJ1-1, with 8 bases aligning to TRBD1. V was clipped by 6 bases and J by 2 bases; unmatched bases: 5. Per germline, CDR1 MNHGY and CDR2 SAAAGT. This CDR3 spans 14 amino acids. CDR3 nucleotides: TGTGCCAGCAGACCGGACAGGGTAAACACTGAAGCTTTCTTT. Translated, it gives CASRPDRVNTEAFF.

A few counts support this clone. The chain carries TRBV6-8 and TRBJ2-7, with no clear D. The germline V and J ends were trimmed by 5 bases and 6 bases, with 11 bases remaining between them. CDR1 and CDR2 (germline): MNHGY, SAAAGT. The CDR3 is made up of 12 amino acids. For the CDR3, the DNA is TGTGCCAGCAGTCCCGGACGAGTCGAGCAGTACTTC. Its translation: CASSPGRVEQYF.

The table lists this clone with a few counts. The V and J genes are TRBV4-1 and TRBJ1-5; 8 bases align to TRBD1. The length of the CDR3 is 16 residues. With 3 bases clipped from V and 0 bases from J, the junction kept 4 bases outside the gene matches. Germline V lookup: CDR1 MGHRA, CDR2 YSYEKL. The CDR3 DNA sequence: TGCGCCAGCAGCCACCCGGACAGGGATAGCAATCAGCCCCAGCATTTT. Its protein product is CASSHPDRDSNQPQHF.

The chain carries TRBV18 and TRBJ2-7, with 11 nucleotides matching TRBD1. Trimming at V came to 2 bases and at J to 6 bases, leaving 3 bases not matched to a gene. Germline assignment: CDR1 KGHSH and CDR2 LQKENI. The CDR3 runs to 14 residues. The CDR3 sequence is CASSPSGQGGEQYF. CDR3 DNA: TGTGCCAGCTCACCATCGGGACAGGGGGGCGAGCAGTACTTC. The full variable domain, with the rest looked up from reference TRBV18 and TRBJ2-7, is NAGVMQNPRHLVRRRGQEARLRCSPMKGHSHVYWYRQLPEEGLKFMVYLQKENIIDESGMPKERFSAEFPKEGPSILRIQQVVRGDSAAYFCASSPSGQGGEQYFGPGTRLTVT.

The chain combines TRBV5-1 with TRBJ1-1, with unresolved D. Per the germline V gene, CDR1 is SGHRS and CDR2 is YFSETQ. The CDR3 totals 14 residues. With 0 bases removed from V and 1 base from J, the gap between germline ends came to 7 bases. CDR3: CASSLGVANTEAFF. The CDR3 nucleotides are TGCGCCAGCAGCTTGGGGGTAGCGAACACTGAAGCTTTCTTT.

The CDR3 coding sequence is TGTGCCAGCTCATCCGAACAAGAGACCCAGTACTTC. This gives the protein CASSSEQETQYF. J is TRBJ2-5 and V is TRBV18; no definite D call. This CDR3 is built from 12 residues. Germline-derived CDR1 and CDR2 are KGHSH and LQKENI. V was clipped by 5 bases and J by 2 bases, with 6 bases between them.

In its sample, this clone ranks as medium-sized. This chain links TRBV6-8 with TRBJ1-2; D uncertain. V lost 7 bases, J lost 4 bases, and 10 bases lay in between. The CDR3 is 12 residues long. Germline CDR1 and CDR2: MNHGY and SAAAGT. CDR3 amino acids: CASNRASYGYTF. CDR3 sequence (DNA): TGTGCCAGCAACCGGGCTTCCTATGGCTACACCTTC.